This TCR beta chain was documented in a study of molecular identifiers for immune sequencing clone quantification. Study context: Across replicate runs, RNA obtained from around 20,000 or 100,000 naive CD8 cells was divided into five, with four undergoing sequencing.

TCRdb re-derived calls from the PCR reads in MiXCR, one entry per CDR3 protein. The repertoire includes 460,000 or so distinct CDR3 sequences, roughly 25% of them detected once, and approximately 0.8% sits in the top ten. Germline CDR1 MNHEY, CDR2 SVGEGT. The CDR3 sequence is 16 residues long. Notes on the study in general: Clones above 20 RNA copies held over 98% of effector molecules, under 1% in naive cells. Barcode-sharing identical TCR molecules could underestimate highly expanded clone sizes.

A note on this clonotype: Its antigen remains unknown. A junction end diverges from the germline sequence, so it may reflect a read error.

Sequences were obtained from naive CD8+ T cells from blood, with Jurkat cell RNA spiked in. Subset noted: FACS-sorted CD8+CD4-CCR7+CD45RA+ naive T cells. The chain couples TRBV6-2 or TRBV6-3 to TRBJ1-2; no clear D gene. The clonotype originates from a human donor in good health. Some libraries in this study had Jurkat cell RNA spiked in. CDR3 bases: TGTGTCAGCAGTTTGGCAGACACCTCTTTCTGGTATGGCTACACCTTC. Translating it yields CVSSLADTSFWYGYTF.